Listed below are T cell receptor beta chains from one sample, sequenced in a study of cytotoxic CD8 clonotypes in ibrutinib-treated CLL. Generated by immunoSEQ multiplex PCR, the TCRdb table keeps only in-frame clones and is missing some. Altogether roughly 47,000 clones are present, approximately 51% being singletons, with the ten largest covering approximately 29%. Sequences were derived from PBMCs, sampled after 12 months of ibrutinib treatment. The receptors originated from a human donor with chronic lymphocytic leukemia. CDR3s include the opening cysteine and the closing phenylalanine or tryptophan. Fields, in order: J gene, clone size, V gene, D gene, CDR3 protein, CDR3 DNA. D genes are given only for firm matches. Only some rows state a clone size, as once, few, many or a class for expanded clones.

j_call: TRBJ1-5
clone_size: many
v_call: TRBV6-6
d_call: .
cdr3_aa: CASSTDRKSNQPQHF
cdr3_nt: TGTGCCAGCAGTACAGACAGGAAGAGCAATCAGCCCCAGCATTTT

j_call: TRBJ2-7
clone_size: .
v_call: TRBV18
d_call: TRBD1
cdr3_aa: CASSLPGGYEQYF
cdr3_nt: TGTGCCAGCTCACTACCAGGGGGCTACGAGCAGTACTTC

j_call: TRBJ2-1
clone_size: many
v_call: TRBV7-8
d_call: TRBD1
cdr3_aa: CASSLRDRGYNEQFF
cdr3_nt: TGTGCCAGCAGCCTCCGGGACAGGGGCTACAATGAGCAGTTCTTC

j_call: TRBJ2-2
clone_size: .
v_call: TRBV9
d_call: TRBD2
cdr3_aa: CASSDIAGGLLTGELFF
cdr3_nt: TGTGCCAGCAGCGACATAGCGGGAGGGCTCCTCACCGGGGAGCTGTTTTTT

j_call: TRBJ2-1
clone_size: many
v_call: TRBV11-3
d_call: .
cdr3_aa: CASSLGNEQFF
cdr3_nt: TGTGCCAGCAGTCTCGGCAATGAGCAGTTCTTC

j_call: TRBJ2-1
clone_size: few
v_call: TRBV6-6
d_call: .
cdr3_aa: CASSYGDRLEEFF
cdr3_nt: TGTGCCAGCAGTTACGGCGACAGGCTCGAGGAGTTCTTC

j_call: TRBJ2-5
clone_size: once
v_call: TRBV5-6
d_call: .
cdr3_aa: CASSSWPGGGKTQYF
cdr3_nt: TGTGCCAGCAGCTCTTGGCCGGGGGGCGGAAAGACCCAGTACTTC

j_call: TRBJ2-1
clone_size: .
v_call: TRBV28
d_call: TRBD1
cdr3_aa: CASSVVDRGHEQFF
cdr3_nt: TGTGCCAGCAGCGTGGTGGACAGGGGGCATGAGCAGTTCTTC

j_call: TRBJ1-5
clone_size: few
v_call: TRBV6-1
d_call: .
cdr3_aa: CATSTRGGAEQPQHF
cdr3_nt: TGTGCCACTTCAACCCGCGGGGGGGCTGAACAGCCCCAGCATTTT

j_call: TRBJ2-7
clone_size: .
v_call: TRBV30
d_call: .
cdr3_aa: CAWSSNLYEQYF
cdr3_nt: TGTGCCTGGAGTAGTAACCTATACGAGCAGTACTTC

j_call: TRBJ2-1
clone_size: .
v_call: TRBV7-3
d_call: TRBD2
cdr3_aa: CASSLGGPGLAGAGYNEQFF
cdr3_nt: TGTGCCAGCAGCTTAGGCGGTCCGGGACTAGCGGGAGCTGGGTACAATGAGCAGTTCTTC

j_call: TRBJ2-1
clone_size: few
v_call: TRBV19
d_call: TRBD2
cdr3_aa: CASSRAGGRLYNEQFF
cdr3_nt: TGTGCCAGTAGCCGGGCTGGCGGGAGACTCTACAATGAGCAGTTCTTC

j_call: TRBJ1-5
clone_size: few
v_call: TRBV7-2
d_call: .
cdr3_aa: CASSLDSNQPQHF
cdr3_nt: TGTGCCAGCAGTCTGGACTCTAATCAGCCCCAGCATTTT

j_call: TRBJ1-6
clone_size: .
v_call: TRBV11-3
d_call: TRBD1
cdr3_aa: CASSAQGAPNSPLHF
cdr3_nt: TGTGCCAGCAGCGCCCAGGGGGCGCCTAATTCACCCCTCCACTTT

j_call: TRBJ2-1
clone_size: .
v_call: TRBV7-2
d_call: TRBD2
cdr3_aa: CASSLGGGRGVNEQFF
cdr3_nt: TGTGCCAGCAGCCTAGGCGGGGGTCGGGGGGTCAATGAGCAGTTCTTC

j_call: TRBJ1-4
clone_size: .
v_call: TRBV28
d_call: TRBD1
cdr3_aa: CASSRTGTGREKLFF
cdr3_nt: TGTGCCAGCAGTCGCACCGGGACAGGGCGAGAAAAACTGTTTTTT

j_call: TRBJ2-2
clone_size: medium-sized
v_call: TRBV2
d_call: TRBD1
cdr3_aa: CASTGQGSTGELFF
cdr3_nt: TGTGCCAGCACCGGACAGGGAAGCACCGGGGAGCTGTTTTTT

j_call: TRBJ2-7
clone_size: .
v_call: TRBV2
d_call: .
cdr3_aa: CASSGWGTKNEQYF
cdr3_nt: TGTGCCAGCAGTGGATGGGGGACAAAGAACGAGCAGTACTTC

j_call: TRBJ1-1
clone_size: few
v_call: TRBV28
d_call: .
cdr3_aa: CASSDPGKEAFF
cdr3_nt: TGTGCCAGCAGTGATCCGGGAAAAGAAGCTTTCTTT

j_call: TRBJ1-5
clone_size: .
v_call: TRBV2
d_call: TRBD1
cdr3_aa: CASGGAGGANQPQHF
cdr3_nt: TGTGCCAGCGGAGGGGCAGGGGGTGCCAATCAGCCCCAGCATTTT

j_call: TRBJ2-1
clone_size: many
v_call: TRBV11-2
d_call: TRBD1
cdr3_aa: CASTDRGSYNEQFF
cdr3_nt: TGTGCCAGCACCGACAGGGGCTCCTACAATGAGCAGTTCTTC

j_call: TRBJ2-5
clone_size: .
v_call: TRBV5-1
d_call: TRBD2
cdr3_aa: CASSLTSGRAEGTQYF
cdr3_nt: TGCGCCAGCAGCTTGACTAGCGGGAGGGCCGAGGGGACCCAGTACTTC

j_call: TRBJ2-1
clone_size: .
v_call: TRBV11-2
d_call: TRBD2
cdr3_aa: CASSYGASGSIYNEQFF
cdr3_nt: TGTGCCAGCAGCTACGGGGCTAGCGGGTCCATCTACAATGAGCAGTTCTTC

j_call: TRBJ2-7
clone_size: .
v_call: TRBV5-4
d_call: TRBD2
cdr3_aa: CASSFGGRGSYEQYF
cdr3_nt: TGTGCCAGCAGCTTCGGAGGGAGGGGATCCTACGAGCAGTACTTC

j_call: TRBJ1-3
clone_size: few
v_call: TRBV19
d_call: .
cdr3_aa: CASSRKFRTGNTIYF
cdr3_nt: TGTGCCAGTAGTAGGAAGTTTAGGACTGGAAACACCATATATTTT

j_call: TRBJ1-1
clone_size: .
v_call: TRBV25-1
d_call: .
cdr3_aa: CASSESGQGNTEAFF
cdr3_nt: TGTGCCAGCAGTGAAAGCGGGCAGGGGAACACTGAAGCTTTCTTT

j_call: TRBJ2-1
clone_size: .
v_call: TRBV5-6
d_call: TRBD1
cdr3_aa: CASRRTGGNEQFF
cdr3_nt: TGTGCCAGCAGGAGGACAGGGGGAAATGAGCAGTTCTTC

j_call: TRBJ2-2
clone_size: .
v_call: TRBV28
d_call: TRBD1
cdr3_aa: CASSARDSSNTGELFF
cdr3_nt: TGTGCCAGCAGTGCCAGGGACAGTTCGAACACCGGGGAGCTGTTTTTT

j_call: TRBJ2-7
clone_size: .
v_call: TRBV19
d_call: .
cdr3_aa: CASSVGLFLYEQYF
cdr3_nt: TGTGCCAGTAGTGTAGGACTATTTCTCTACGAGCAGTACTTC

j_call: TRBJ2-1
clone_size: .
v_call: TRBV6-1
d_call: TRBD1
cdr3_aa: CASRSGGAYNEQFF
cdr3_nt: TGTGCCAGCAGGTCAGGGGGCGCCTACAATGAGCAGTTCTTC

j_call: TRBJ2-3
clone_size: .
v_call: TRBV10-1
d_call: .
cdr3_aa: CASISDTQYF
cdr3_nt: TGCGCCAGCATTTCGGATACGCAGTATTTT

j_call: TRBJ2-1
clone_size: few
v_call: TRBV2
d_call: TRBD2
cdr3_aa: CAKSGGSYNEQFF
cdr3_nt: TGTGCCAAAAGCGGGGGCTCCTACAATGAGCAGTTCTTC

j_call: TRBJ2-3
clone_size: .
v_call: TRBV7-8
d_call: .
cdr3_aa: CASSLPFGERTDTQYF
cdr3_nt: TGTGCCAGCAGCTTACCTTTCGGGGAACGAACAGATACGCAGTATTTT

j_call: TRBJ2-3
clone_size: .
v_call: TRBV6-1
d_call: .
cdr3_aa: CASKRDTSTDTQYF
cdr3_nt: TGTGCCAGCAAACGCGATACTAGCACAGATACGCAGTATTTT

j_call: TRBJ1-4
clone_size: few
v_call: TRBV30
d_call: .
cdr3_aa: CAWSEQGPGNEKLFF
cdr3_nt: TGTGCCTGGAGTGAACAAGGTCCGGGCAATGAAAAACTGTTTTTT

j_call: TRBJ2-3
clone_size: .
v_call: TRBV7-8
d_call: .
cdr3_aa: CASSFGRRTDTQYF
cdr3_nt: TGTGCCAGCAGCTTCGGCAGACGCACAGATACGCAGTATTTT

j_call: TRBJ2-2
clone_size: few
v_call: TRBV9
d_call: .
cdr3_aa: CASSLRGGAQGGAGELFF
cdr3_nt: TGTGCCAGCAGCCTGAGAGGGGGGGCCCAGGGCGGAGCCGGGGAGCTGTTTTTT

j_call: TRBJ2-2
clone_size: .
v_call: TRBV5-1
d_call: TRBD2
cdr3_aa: CASSPGGRLAYTTGELFF
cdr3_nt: TGCGCCAGCAGCCCGGGAGGGAGACTAGCGTACACAACCGGGGAGCTGTTTTTT

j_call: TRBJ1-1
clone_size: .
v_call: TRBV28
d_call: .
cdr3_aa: CASTRPRNTEAFF
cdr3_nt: TGTGCCAGCACCCGCCCAAGGAACACTGAAGCTTTCTTT

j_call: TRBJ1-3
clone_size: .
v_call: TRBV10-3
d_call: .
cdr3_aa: CAIRPASGNTIYF
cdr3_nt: TGTGCCATCAGACCGGCCTCTGGAAACACCATATATTTT

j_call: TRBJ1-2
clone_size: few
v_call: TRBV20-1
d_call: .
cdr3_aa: CSVQGLYGYTF
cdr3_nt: TGCAGTGTGCAGGGCCTCTATGGCTACACCTTC

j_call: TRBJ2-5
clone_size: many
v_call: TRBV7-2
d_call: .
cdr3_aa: CASSLWETQYF
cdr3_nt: TGTGCCAGCAGCTTATGGGAGACCCAGTACTTC

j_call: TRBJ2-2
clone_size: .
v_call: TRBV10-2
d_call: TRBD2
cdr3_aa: CASSERSSGRARVDTGELFF
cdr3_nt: TGCGCCAGCAGTGAGAGGTCTAGCGGGAGGGCCCGGGTGGACACCGGGGAGCTGTTTTTT